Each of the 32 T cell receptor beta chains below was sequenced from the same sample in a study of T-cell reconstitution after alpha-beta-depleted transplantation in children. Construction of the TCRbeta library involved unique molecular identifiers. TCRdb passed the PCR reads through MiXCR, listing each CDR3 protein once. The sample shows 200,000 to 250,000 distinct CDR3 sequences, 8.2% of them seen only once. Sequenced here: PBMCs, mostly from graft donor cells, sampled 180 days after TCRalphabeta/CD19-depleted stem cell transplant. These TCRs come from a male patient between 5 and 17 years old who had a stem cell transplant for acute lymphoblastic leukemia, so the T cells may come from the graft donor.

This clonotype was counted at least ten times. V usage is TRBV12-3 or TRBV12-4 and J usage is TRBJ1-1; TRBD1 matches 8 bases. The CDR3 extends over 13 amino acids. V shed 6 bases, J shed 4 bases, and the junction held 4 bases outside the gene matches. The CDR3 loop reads CASSDRGGTEAFF. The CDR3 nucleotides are TGTGCCAGCAGCGACAGGGGAGGCACTGAAGCTTTCTTT.

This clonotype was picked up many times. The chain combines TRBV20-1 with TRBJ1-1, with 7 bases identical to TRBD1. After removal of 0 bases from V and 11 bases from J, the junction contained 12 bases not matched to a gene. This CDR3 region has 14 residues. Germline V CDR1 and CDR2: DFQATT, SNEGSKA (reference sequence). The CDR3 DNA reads TGCAGTGCTAGAGATAGGGGACAGCTCCCTGGGGCTTTCTTT. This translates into CSARDRGQLPGAFF.

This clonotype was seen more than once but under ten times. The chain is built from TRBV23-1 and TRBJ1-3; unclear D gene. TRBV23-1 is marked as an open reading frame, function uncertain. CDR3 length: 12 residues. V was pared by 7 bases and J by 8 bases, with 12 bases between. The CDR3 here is CASTPLADTIYF. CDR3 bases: TGCGCCAGCACACCCTTGGCGGACACCATATATTTT.

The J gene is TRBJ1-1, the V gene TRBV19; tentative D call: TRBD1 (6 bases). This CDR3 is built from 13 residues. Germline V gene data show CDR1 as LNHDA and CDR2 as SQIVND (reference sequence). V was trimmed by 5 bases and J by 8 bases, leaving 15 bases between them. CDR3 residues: CASSEQGRYEAFF. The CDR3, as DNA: TGTGCCAGTAGTGAACAGGGACGCTACGAAGCTTTCTTT. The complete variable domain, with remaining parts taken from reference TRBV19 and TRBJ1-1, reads DGGITQSPKYLFRKEGQNVTLSCEQNLNHDAMYWYRQDPGQGLRLIYYSQIVNDFQKGDIAEGYSVSREKKESFPLTVTSAQKNPTAFYLCASSEQGRYEAFFGQGTRLTVV.

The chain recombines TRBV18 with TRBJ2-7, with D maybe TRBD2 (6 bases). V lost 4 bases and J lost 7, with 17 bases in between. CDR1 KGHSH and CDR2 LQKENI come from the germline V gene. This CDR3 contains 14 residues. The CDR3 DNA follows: TGTGCCAGCTCACGTCCTTGGGCTGGGGGGGAGCAGTACTTC. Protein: CASSRPWAGGEQYF.

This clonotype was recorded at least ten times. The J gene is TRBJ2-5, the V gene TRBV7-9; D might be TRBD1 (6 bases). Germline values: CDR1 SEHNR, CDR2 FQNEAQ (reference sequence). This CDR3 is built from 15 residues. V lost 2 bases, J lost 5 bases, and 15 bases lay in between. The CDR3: CASSLSLGATETQYF. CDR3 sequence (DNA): TGTGCCAGCAGCTTATCCTTGGGGGCTACGGAGACCCAGTACTTC.

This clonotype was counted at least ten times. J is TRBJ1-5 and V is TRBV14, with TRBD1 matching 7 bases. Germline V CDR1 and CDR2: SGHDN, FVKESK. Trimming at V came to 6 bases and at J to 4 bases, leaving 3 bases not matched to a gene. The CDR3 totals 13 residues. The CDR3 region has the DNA TGTGCCAGCAGTCAGGACAGGAATCAGCCCCAGCATTTT. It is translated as CASSQDRNQPQHF.

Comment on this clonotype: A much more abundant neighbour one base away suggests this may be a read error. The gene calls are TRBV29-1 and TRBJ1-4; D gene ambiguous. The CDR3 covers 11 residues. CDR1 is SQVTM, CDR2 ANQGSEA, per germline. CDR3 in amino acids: CSGEHGEKLFF. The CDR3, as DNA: TGCAGCGGTGAACACGGGGAAAAACTGTTTTTT.

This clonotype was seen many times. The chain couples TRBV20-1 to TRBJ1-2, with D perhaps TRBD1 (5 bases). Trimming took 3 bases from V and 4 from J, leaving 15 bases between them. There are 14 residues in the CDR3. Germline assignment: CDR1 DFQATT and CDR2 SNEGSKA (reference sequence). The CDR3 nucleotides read TGCAGTGCTAGGCGTGGGAGGGGACCCTATGGCTACACCTTC. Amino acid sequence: CSARRGRGPYGYTF.

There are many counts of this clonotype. DNA of the CDR3: TGCAGTGCTAGCTGGTTTGGGGGGGACTATTTTGGCTACACCTTC. Translated: CSASWFGGDYFGYTF. The gene calls are TRBV20-1 and TRBJ1-2; the D gene is possibly TRBD1 (5 bases). The CDR3 has 15 amino acids. Per germline, CDR1 DFQATT and CDR2 SNEGSKA (reference sequence). V shed 3 bases and J shed 7 bases, with 21 bases lying between them.

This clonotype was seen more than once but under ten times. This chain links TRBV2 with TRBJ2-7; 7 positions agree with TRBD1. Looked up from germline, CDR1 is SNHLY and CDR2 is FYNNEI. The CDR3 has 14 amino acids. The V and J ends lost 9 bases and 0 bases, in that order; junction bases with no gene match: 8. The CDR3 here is CASKFRDSSYEQYF. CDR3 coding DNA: TGTGCCAGTAAGTTCCGGGACAGCTCCTACGAGCAGTACTTC.

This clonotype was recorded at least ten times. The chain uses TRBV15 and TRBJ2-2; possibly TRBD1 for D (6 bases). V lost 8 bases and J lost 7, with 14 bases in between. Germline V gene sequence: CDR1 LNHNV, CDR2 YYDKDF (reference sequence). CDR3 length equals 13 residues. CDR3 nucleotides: TGTGCCACCGCTGGGGGCGCCGGCGGGGAGCTGTTTTTT. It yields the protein CATAGGAGGELFF.

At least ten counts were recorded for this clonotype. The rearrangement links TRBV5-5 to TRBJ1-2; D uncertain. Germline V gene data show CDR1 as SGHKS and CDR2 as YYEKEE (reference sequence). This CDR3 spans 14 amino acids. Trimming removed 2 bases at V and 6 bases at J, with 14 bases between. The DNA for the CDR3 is TGTGCCAGCAGCTTATATCCGGGAGTTGATGGCTACACCTTC. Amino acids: CASSLYPGVDGYTF.

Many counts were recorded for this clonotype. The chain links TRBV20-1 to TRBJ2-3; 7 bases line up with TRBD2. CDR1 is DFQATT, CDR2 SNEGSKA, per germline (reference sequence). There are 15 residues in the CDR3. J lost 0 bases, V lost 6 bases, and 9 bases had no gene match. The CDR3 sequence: CSAGSEAGSTDTQYF. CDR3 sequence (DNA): TGCAGTGCCGGATCAGAAGCGGGAAGCACAGATACGCAGTATTTT.

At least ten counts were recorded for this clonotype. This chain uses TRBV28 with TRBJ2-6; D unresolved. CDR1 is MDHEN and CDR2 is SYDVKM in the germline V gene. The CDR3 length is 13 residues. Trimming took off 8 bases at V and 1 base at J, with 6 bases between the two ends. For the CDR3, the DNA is TGTGCCAGCGCCGGGTCTGGGGCCAACGTCCTGACTTTC. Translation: CASAGSGANVLTF.

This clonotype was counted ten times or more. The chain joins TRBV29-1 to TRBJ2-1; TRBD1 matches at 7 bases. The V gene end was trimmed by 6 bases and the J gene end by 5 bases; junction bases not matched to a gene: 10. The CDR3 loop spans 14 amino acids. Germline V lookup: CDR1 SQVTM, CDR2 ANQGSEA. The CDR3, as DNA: TGCAGCGTCTTTCGACAGGGTGCCCACAATGAGCAGTTCTTC. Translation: CSVFRQGAHNEQFF.

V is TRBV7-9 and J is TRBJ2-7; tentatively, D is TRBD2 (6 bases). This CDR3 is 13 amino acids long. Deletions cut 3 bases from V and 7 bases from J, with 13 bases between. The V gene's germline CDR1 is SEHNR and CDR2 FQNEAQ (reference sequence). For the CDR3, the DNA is TGTGCCAGCAGCTTCGGCGGGGCGAGGGAGCAGTACTTC. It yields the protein CASSFGGAREQYF.

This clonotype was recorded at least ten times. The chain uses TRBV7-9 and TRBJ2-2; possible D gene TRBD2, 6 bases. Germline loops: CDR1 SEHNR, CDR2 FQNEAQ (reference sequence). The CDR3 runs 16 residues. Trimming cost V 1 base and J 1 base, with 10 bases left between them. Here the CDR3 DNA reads TGTGCCAGCAGCTTAGTGCCGGGGGTGAACACCGGGGAGCTGTTTTTT. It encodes CASSLVPGVNTGELFF.

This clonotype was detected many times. The CDR3 reads CAISRQGAGANVLTF. CDR3 coding DNA: TGTGCCATCTCGAGACAGGGCGCTGGGGCCAACGTCCTGACTTTC. The chain is built from TRBV10-3 and TRBJ2-6, with 7 bases lining up with TRBD1. The CDR3 contains 15 residues. Germline V lookup: CDR1 ENHRY, CDR2 SYGVKD. Losses at the gene ends were 8 bases for V and 2 bases for J; bases not matched to a gene: 6.

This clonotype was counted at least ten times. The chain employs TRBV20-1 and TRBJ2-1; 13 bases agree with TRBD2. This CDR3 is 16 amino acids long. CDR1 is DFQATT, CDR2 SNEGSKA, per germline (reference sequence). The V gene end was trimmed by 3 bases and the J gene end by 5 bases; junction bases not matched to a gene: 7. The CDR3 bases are TGCAGTGCTAGGATGGGACTAGCGGGGCGAAACAATGAGCAGTTCTTC. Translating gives CSARMGLAGRNNEQFF.

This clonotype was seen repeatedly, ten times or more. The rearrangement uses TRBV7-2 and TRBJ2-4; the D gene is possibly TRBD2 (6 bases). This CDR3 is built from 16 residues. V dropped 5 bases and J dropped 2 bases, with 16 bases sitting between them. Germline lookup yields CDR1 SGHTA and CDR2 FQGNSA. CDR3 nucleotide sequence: TGTGCCAGCAGCCCCCGGACTACAAATACCAAAAACATTCAGTACTTC. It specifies CASSPRTTNTKNIQYF. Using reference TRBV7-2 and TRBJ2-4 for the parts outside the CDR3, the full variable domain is GAGVSQSPSNKVTEKGKDVELRCDPISGHTALYWYRQSLGQGLEFLIYFQGNSAPDKSGLPSDRFSAERTGGSVSTLTIQRTQQEDSAVYLCASSPRTTNTKNIQYFGAGTRLSVL.

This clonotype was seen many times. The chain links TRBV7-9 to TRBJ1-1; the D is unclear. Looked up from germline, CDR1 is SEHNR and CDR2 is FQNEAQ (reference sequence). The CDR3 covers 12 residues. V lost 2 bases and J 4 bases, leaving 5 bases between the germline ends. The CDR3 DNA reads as TGTGCCAGCAGCTTAAAAGCCACTGAAGCTTTCTTT. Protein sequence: CASSLKATEAFF.

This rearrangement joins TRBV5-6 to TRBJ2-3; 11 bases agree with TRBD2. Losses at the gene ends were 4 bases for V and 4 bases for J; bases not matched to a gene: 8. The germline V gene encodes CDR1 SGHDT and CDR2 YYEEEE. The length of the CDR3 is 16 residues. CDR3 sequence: CASSELAGGPPDTQYF. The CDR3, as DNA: TGTGCCAGCAGCGAGTTAGCGGGAGGGCCCCCAGATACGCAGTATTTT.

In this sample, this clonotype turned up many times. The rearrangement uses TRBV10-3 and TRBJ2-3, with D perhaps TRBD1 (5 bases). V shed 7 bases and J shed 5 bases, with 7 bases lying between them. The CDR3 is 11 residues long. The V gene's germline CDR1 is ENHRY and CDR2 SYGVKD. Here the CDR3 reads CAIKGVDTQYF. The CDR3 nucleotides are TGTGCCATCAAAGGGGTAGATACGCAGTATTTT.

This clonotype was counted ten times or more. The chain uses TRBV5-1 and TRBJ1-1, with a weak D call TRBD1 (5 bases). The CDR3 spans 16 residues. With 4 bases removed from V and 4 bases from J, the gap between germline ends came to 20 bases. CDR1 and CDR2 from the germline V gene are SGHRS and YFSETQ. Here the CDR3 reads CASSRIYGGVLTEAFF. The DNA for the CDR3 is TGCGCCAGCAGCCGAATCTATGGGGGAGTCCTCACTGAAGCTTTCTTT.

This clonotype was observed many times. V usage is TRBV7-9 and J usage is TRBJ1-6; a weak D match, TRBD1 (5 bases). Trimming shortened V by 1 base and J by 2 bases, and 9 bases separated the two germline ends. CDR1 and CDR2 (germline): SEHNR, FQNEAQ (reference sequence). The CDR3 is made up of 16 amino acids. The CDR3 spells CASSLEGIPYNSPLHF. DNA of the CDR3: TGTGCCAGCAGCTTAGAGGGGATACCCTATAATTCACCCCTCCACTTT.

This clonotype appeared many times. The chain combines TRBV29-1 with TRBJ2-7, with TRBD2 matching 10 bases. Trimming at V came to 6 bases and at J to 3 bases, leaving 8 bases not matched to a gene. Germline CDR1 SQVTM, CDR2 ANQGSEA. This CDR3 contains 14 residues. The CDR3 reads CSVAGLADYYEQYF. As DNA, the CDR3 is TGCAGCGTCGCTGGACTAGCGGACTACTACGAGCAGTACTTC.

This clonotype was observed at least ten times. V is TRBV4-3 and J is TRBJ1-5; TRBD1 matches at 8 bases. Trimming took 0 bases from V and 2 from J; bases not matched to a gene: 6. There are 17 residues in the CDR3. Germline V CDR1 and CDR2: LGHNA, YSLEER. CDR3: CASSQDPNRGGNQPQHF. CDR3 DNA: TGCGCCAGCAGCCAAGACCCAAACAGGGGGGGCAATCAGCCCCAGCATTTT.

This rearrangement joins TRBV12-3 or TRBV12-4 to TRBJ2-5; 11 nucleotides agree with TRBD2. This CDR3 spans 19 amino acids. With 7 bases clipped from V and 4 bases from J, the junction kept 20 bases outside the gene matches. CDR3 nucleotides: TGTGCCAGCACCTTAGCGGGGGGGCCGAGGTTCCTCAGGCGAGAGACCCAGTACTTC. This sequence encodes CASTLAGGPRFLRRETQYF.

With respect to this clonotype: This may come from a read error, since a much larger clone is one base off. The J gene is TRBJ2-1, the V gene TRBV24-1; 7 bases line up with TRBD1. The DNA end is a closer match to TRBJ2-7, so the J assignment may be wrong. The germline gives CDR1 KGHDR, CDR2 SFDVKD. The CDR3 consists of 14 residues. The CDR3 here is CAGTRQGSYNEQYF. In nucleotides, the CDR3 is TGTGCCGGGACGAGACAGGGCTCCTACAATGAGCAGTACTTC.

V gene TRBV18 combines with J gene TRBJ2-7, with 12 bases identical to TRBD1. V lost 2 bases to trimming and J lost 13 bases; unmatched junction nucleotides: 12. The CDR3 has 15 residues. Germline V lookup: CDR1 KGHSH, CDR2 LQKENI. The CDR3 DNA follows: TGTGCCAGCTCACCAGCCCGGGACAGGGGGCGTAATAGCTACTTC. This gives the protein CASSPARDRGRNSYF.

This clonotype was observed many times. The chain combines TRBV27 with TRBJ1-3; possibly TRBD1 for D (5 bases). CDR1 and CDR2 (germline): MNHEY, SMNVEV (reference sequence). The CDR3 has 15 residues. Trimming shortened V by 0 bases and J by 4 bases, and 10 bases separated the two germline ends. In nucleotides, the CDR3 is TGTGCCAGCAGTTTATCTGCAGGGCCGGGAAACACCATATATTTT. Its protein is CASSLSAGPGNTIYF.